The source of this T cell receptor (beta chain) is a study of T cell changes during pregnancy in multiple sclerosis. Sequencing used immunoSEQ multiplex PCR; TCRdb keeps in-frame clones, though not all of them. Seen here are more than 50,000 clones, about 94% observed once, and the top ten hold 2.5%. The CDR3 is made up of 14 amino acids. After removal of 1 base from V and 7 bases from J, the junction contained 6 bases not matched to a gene. In germline, CDR1 is SGHDT, CDR2 YYEEEE. This clone was counted once. This sample comprised CD8+ T cells from peripheral blood mononuclear cells, obtained after pregnancy. The chain combines TRBV5-6 with TRBJ2-7, with 9 bases aligning to TRBD2. The source is a female donor with multiple sclerosis, enrolled in a pregnancy study. The CDR3: CASSLLVSGSEQYF. The DNA for the CDR3 is TGTGCCAGCAGCTTGTTGGTTAGCGGGAGTGAGCAGTACTTC.